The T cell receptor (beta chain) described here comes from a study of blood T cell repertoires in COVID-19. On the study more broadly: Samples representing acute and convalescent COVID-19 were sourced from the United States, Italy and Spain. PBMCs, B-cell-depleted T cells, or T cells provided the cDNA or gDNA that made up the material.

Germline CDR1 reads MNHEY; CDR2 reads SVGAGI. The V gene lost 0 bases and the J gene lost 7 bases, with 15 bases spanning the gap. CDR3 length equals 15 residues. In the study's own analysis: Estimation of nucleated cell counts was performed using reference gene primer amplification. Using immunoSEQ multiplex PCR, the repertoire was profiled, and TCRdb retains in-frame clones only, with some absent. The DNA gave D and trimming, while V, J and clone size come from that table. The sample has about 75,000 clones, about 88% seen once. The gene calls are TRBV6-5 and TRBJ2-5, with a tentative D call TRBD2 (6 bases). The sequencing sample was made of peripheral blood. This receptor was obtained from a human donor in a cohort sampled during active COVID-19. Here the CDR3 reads CASSYSRDFEGTQYF. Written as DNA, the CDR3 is TGTGCCAGCAGTTACTCGAGGGACTTCGAAGGGACCCAGTACTTC.